One and the same sample provided the 25 T cell receptor beta chains below, sequenced in a study of shared clonotypes between healthy human individuals. The method was immunoSEQ multiplex PCR; TCRdb's version includes in-frame clones alone and lacks a portion of them. The sample holds around 2,000,000 clones, about 95% seen once. Naive CD8 populations comprised CD45RO-negative cells positively selected for CCR7, excluding terminally differentiated effector memory CD45RA+ cells. The source material was naive CD8+ T cells sorted from blood. Every receptor here comes from a man aged 18 to 30 in good health.

The rearrangement joins TRBV9 to TRBJ2-7; TRBD1 aligns across 9 bases. The CDR3 runs 15 residues. Looked up from germline, CDR1 is SGDLS and CDR2 is YYNGEE. J lost 2 bases, V lost 3 bases, and 6 bases had no gene match. This CDR3 is CASSGADRGTYEQYF. CDR3 DNA sequence: TGTGCCAGCAGCGGGGCGGACAGGGGTACCTACGAGCAGTACTTC.

The chain recombines TRBV7-9 with TRBJ2-1; unclear D gene. The CDR3 totals 12 residues. Germline CDR1 reads SEHNR; CDR2 reads FQNEAQ (reference sequence). Between the trimmed V and J ends, which lost 8 bases and 5 bases, there was a span of 10 bases. The CDR3 is CASRGDHNEQFF. The CDR3 DNA reads TGTGCCAGCCGAGGTGATCACAATGAGCAGTTCTTC.

This clone was recorded only once. Other nucleotide sequences from this sample produce the same CDR3. V gene TRBV5-6 combines with J gene TRBJ2-7; possible D gene TRBD2, 6 bases. The CDR3 extends over 13 amino acids. With 4 bases removed from V and 1 base from J, the gap between germline ends came to 9 bases. Germline CDR1 reads SGHDT; CDR2 reads YYEEEE. In DNA form, the CDR3 reads TGTGCCAGCAGCGCGGGAATTTCCTACGAGCAGTACTTC. Protein sequence: CASSAGISYEQYF.

J is TRBJ2-1 and V is TRBV4-3; D is possibly TRBD1 (5 bases). Germline CDR1 LGHNA, CDR2 YSLEER. The CDR3 has 16 amino acids. V was trimmed by 0 bases and J by 4 bases, leaving 13 bases between them. The CDR3 region has the DNA TGCGCCAGCAGCCAAGACTGGGGCGGAGAGTACAATGAGCAGTTCTTC. Translating gives CASSQDWGGEYNEQFF.

A few counts support this clone. The same CDR3 can be traced to other DNA sequences in this sample. The chain is built from TRBV6-5 and TRBJ2-1; D not resolved. Per the germline V gene, CDR1 is MNHEY and CDR2 is SVGAGI. This CDR3 spans 14 amino acids. Between the trimmed V and J ends, which lost 2 bases and 4 bases, there was a span of 9 bases. This CDR3 reads CASSYQGSYNEQFF. CDR3 sequence (DNA): TGTGCCAGCAGTTACCAAGGTTCTTACAATGAGCAGTTCTTC.

A single count supports this clone. V and J are TRBV5-1 and TRBJ2-6; 8 bases match TRBD2. The V and J ends lost 1 base and 0 bases, in that order; junction bases with no gene match: 3. The CDR3 loop spans 17 amino acids. Germline-derived CDR1 and CDR2 are SGHRS and YFSETQ. CDR3 amino acids: CASSLPAGVSGANVLTF. CDR3 nucleotide sequence: TGCGCCAGCAGCTTGCCAGCGGGGGTCTCTGGGGCCAACGTCCTGACTTTC.

In regard to this clone: Different DNA sequences within this sample yield the same CDR3. In DNA, the CDR3 is TGTGCCAGTAGGGGAGGATACGAGCAGTACTTC. Encoded protein: CASRGGYEQYF. The rearrangement links TRBV19 to TRBJ2-7; D is perhaps TRBD2 (6 bases). Trimming took 6 bases from V and 4 from J, leaving 7 bases between them. The CDR3 has 11 residues. CDR1 and CDR2 from the germline V gene are LNHDA and SQIVND (reference sequence).

The rearrangement uses TRBV19 and TRBJ2-1, with 7 bases lining up with TRBD1. From germline, CDR1 is LNHDA and CDR2 SQIVND (reference sequence). With 4 bases clipped from V and 2 bases from J, the junction kept 2 bases outside the gene matches. The CDR3 covers 14 residues. The DNA for the CDR3 is TGTGCCAGTAGTACAGGGGGTGCCTACAATGAGCAGTTCTTC. Its protein product is CASSTGGAYNEQFF.

The gene calls are TRBV2 and TRBJ2-5; no firm D call. The germline V gene encodes CDR1 SNHLY and CDR2 FYNNEI. The V end lost 3 bases, the J end lost 5 bases, and 13 bases lay between the germline ends. The CDR3 runs to 14 residues. The CDR3 protein is CASSDMRGPETQYF. CDR3 nucleotides: TGTGCCAGCAGTGATATGAGAGGACCGGAGACCCAGTACTTC.

The chain carries TRBV29-1 and TRBJ2-2; 8 bases fit TRBD1. This CDR3 has 12 residues. V lost 7 bases to trimming and J lost 5 bases; unmatched junction nucleotides: 3. Germline V gene data show CDR1 as SQVTM and CDR2 as ANQGSEA. In DNA, the CDR3 is TGCAGCGGCACAGGGGGTACCGGGGAGCTGTTTTTT. Translated: CSGTGGTGELFF.

Here the CDR3 reads CSVEKSDRGLYEQYF. The CDR3 bases are TGCAGCGTTGAAAAAAGTGACAGGGGGCTCTACGAGCAGTACTTC. This rearrangement joins TRBV29-1 to TRBJ2-7; TRBD1 agrees at 10 bases. Germline trimming cut 2 bases from V and 3 bases from J; bases unmatched to any gene: 7. The germline V gene encodes CDR1 SQVTM and CDR2 ANQGSEA. The CDR3 is 15 amino acids.

The V and J genes are TRBV2 and TRBJ1-1; D is uncertain. Trimming removed 6 bases from V and 8 bases from J, with 16 bases in between. Germline lookup yields CDR1 SNHLY and CDR2 FYNNEI. The CDR3 runs 13 residues. CDR3 nucleotides: TGTGCCAGCAGCCCGGACGGAGAACTCGAAGCTTTCTTT. It encodes CASSPDGELEAFF.

This clone appeared a single time. The chain's CDR3 is CASSPTGQDNQPQHF. The CDR3 DNA reads TGTGCCAGCAGCCCGACCGGACAGGACAATCAGCCCCAGCATTTT. The genes are TRBV7-9 and TRBJ1-5, with TRBD1 matching 7 bases. Trimming took 5 bases from V and 3 from J; bases not matched to a gene: 7. The CDR3 runs 15 residues. CDR1 SEHNR and CDR2 FQNEAQ come from the germline V gene (reference sequence).

The gene calls are TRBV5-6 and TRBJ1-2; TRBD1 agrees at 10 bases. This CDR3 region has 14 residues. Germline lookup yields CDR1 SGHDT and CDR2 YYEEEE. V was pared by 0 bases and J by 8 bases, with 4 bases of the junction left unmatched. CDR3 protein: CASSLGQGAGGYTF. DNA of the CDR3: TGTGCCAGCAGCTTGGGACAGGGGGCGGGCGGCTACACCTTC.

The rearrangement links TRBV5-4 to TRBJ2-4; D remains ambiguous. There are 12 residues in the CDR3. V shed 9 bases and J shed 8 bases, with 15 bases lying between them. Germline V lookup: CDR1 SGHNT, CDR2 YYREEE (reference sequence). CDR3 in DNA: TGTGCCACACTGAGCGATCGGGACATTCAGTACTTC. Translating it yields CATLSDRDIQYF.

The rearrangement joins TRBV6-1 to TRBJ2-2, with unresolved D. V lost 2 bases to trimming and J lost 0 bases, with 13 bases between them. CDR1 is MNHNS and CDR2 is SASEGT in the germline V gene. CDR3 length: 17 amino acids. The CDR3 spells CASSERLNMANTGELFF. The CDR3 DNA sequence: TGTGCCAGCAGTGAAAGGTTGAACATGGCGAACACCGGGGAGCTGTTTTTT.

The rearrangement joins TRBV27 to TRBJ2-5; D possibly corresponds to TRBD1 (6 bases). CDR1 and CDR2 (germline): MNHEY, SMNVEV (reference sequence). V was shortened by 1 base and J by 6 bases, with 9 bases between the two germline ends. The CDR3 runs to 13 residues. DNA of the CDR3: TGTGCCAGCAGTTTATGGACAGACCAGACCCAGTACTTC. It is translated as CASSLWTDQTQYF.

In regard to this clone: This likely comes from a read error, as the CDR3 has no conserved phenylalanine or tryptophan at its end. The DNA is omitted, as the CDR3 cannot be located on it reliably, and the CDR3 follows TCRdb's listing. The rearrangement uses TRBV12-5 and TRBJ1-3. Both ends counted, the CDR3 spans 9 residues. In germline, CDR1 is LGHNT, CDR2 FRNRAP. CDR3 region: CASGSRDFL.

This chain joins TRBV11-2 and TRBJ2-5; D may be TRBD1 (5 bases). The CDR3 length is 14 residues. The germline V gene has CDR1 SGHAT and CDR2 FQNNGV. Trimming stripped 6 bases from V and 0 bases from J, with 11 bases between. The CDR3 nucleotides are TGTGCCAGCAGTTTGTGGGGCCACCAAGAGACCCAGTACTTC. It translates to CASSLWGHQETQYF.

The chain joins TRBV27 to TRBJ1-5; no clear D gene. Germline CDR1 and CDR2: MNHEY and SMNVEV (reference sequence). The CDR3 consists of 14 residues. Trimming took off 2 bases at V and 6 bases at J, with 11 bases between the two ends. The CDR3 loop is CASSLEAGGQPQHF. The CDR3 DNA reads TGTGCCAGCAGTTTAGAGGCAGGAGGTCAGCCCCAGCATTTT.

The genes are TRBV2 and TRBJ2-7, with TRBD1 matching over 7 bases. Per the germline V gene, CDR1 is SNHLY and CDR2 is FYNNEI. V gave up 3 bases and J gave up 6 bases; unmatched junction bases: 17. The CDR3 spans 17 residues. CDR3 in amino acids: CASSDSPWTGSRGEQYF. CDR3 in DNA: TGTGCCAGCAGTGATTCCCCCTGGACAGGTTCGCGAGGCGAGCAGTACTTC.

This clone was picked up one time. CDR3 residues: CASSWDRDSDEQFF. The CDR3 nucleotides read TGTGCCAGCTCATGGGACAGGGATAGCGATGAGCAGTTCTTC. This chain links TRBV18 with TRBJ2-1; 9 positions match TRBD1. The germline V gene has CDR1 KGHSH and CDR2 LQKENI. This CDR3 region has 14 residues. Losses at the gene ends were 5 bases for V and 8 bases for J; bases not matched to a gene: 7. Combining the CDR3 with reference TRBV18 and TRBJ2-1 gives the whole variable domain NAGVMQNPRHLVRRRGQEARLRCSPMKGHSHVYWYRQLPEEGLKFMVYLQKENIIDESGMPKERFSAEFPKEGPSILRIQQVVRGDSAAYFCASSWDRDSDEQFFGPGTRLTVL.

The chain combines TRBV5-6 with TRBJ2-1; possibly TRBD2 for D (6 bases). The CDR3 length is 17 residues. Trimming removed 4 bases at V and 8 bases at J, with 25 bases between. Germline V gene sequence: CDR1 SGHDT, CDR2 YYEEEE. CDR3 DNA sequence: TGTGCCAGCAGCCCCCGGTCCTCCGGACTAAGAGTCCATGAGCAGTTCTTC. Its translation is CASSPRSSGLRVHEQFF.

J is TRBJ1-4 and V is TRBV5-4; no clear D gene. The V and J ends lost 4 bases and 8 bases respectively, with 18 bases between them. The CDR3 sequence is 15 residues long. Germline CDR1 and CDR2: SGHNT and YYREEE (reference sequence). The CDR3 spells CASSPRSKAGEKLFF. The CDR3 DNA reads TGTGCCAGCAGCCCACGCTCGAAGGCTGGAGAAAAACTGTTTTTT.

The V gene is TRBV5-1, the J gene TRBJ1-6; the D is unclear. V shed 4 bases and J shed 4 bases, with 9 bases lying between them. The CDR3 covers 14 residues. In germline, CDR1 is SGHRS, CDR2 YFSETQ. The CDR3 reads CASSDGPYNSPLHF. The DNA for the CDR3 is TGCGCCAGCAGCGACGGGCCTTATAATTCACCCCTCCACTTT.